This is a list of T cell receptor beta chains from one sample in a study of blood T cell repertoires in COVID-19. The protocol was immunoSEQ multiplex PCR, while the TCRdb copy is restricted to in-frame clones and leaves out a portion. The sample holds fewer than 350,000 clones, roughly 90% seen once. The sample comprised peripheral blood. The receptors were sampled from a woman aged 25 to 39 with COVID-19, enrolled during active disease. The CDR3 runs from the conserved cysteine through the conserved F or W. Fields, in order: J gene, V gene, clone size, D gene, CDR3 protein, CDR3 DNA. The D gene is left open where the match is weak. Expanded clones are given a class, and other clones once, few, many or no size at all.

TRBJ1-2 TRBV29-1 once TRBD1 CSVDRGRGYGYTF TGCAGCGTCGACAGGGGGCGCGGGTATGGCTACACCTTC
TRBJ2-1 TRBV3-1/TRBV3-2 . . CASSLRLRVNYNEQFF TGTGCCAGCAGCCTACGTCTGAGGGTGAACTACAATGAGCAGTTCTTC
TRBJ1-1 TRBV28 . TRBD1 CASSLWVTGGAGAFF TGTGCCAGCAGTTTGTGGGTGACAGGGGGCGCGGGAGCTTTCTTT
TRBJ2-7 TRBV27 . TRBD1 CASSISPGQGSYEQYF TGTGCCAGCAGTATAAGTCCGGGACAGGGCTCCTACGAGCAGTACTTC
TRBJ1-1 TRBV12-3/TRBV12-4 . . CASSFSFGQKAFF TGTGCCAGCAGTTTTTCGTTCGGACAAAAAGCTTTCTTT
TRBJ1-2 TRBV6-5 . TRBD1 CASSYGTGGWNGYTF TGTGCCAGCAGTTACGGGACAGGGGGCTGGAATGGCTACACCTTC
TRBJ1-1 TRBV18 . . CASSPRPDTRTEAFF TGTGCCAGCTCACCACGCCCCGACACCCGCACTGAAGCTTTCTTT
TRBJ2-5 TRBV12-3/TRBV12-4 . TRBD1 CASRGQYQETQYF TGTGCCAGCAGGGGACAGTACCAAGAGACCCAGTACTTC
TRBJ1-2 TRBV5-1 few . CASSLVQGYSNYGYTF TGCGCCAGCAGCTTGGTACAGGGTTACTCTAACTATGGCTACACCTTC
TRBJ1-6 TRBV27 . TRBD1 CASSLSPRQGGNNSPLHF TGTGCCAGCAGTTTATCCCCCCGACAGGGGGGTAATAATTCACCCCTCCACTTT
TRBJ2-7 TRBV5-4 . . CASSLGSAYEQYF TGTGCCAGCAGCTTGGGGAGCGCCTACGAGCAGTACTTC
TRBJ1-3 TRBV7-9 once . CASSSHLDSAGNTIYF TGTGCCAGCAGCTCCCACCTAGACAGCGCAGGAAACACCATATATTTT
TRBJ1-1 TRBV28 . . CASSLYSLNTEAFF TGTGCCAGCAGTTTATACTCCTTGAACACTGAAGCTTTCTTT
TRBJ2-1 TRBV11-3 . TRBD1 CASSLGQGDEQFF TGTGCCAGCAGCCTGGGGCAGGGGGATGAGCAGTTCTTC